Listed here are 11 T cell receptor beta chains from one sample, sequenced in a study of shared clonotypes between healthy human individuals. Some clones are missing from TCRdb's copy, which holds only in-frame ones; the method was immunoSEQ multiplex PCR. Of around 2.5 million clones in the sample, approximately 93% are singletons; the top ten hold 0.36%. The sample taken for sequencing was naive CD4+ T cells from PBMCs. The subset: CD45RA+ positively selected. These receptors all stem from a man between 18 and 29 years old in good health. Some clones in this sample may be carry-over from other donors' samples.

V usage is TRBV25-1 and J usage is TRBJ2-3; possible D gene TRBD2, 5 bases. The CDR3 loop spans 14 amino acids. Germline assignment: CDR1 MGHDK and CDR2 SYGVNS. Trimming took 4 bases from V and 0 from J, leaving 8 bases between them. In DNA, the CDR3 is TGTGCCAGCAGTGCGCCGGGGAGCACAGATACGCAGTATTTT. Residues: CASSAPGSTDTQYF.

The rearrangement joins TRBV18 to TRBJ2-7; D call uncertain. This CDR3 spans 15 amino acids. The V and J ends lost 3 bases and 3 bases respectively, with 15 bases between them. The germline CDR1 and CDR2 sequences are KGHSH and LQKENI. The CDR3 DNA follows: TGTGCCAGCTCACCTCGAAGGGTACTTGACTACGAGCAGTACTTC. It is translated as CASSPRRVLDYEQYF.

The CDR3 spells CASSYSPGTGLNEQYF. Written as DNA, the CDR3 is TGTGCCAGCAGTTACTCGCCAGGGACAGGGCTCAACGAGCAGTACTTC. V gene TRBV6-5 combines with J gene TRBJ2-7, with TRBD1 matching over 9 bases. V shed 0 bases and J 5 bases; nucleotides not matched to a gene: 8. This CDR3 has 16 amino acids. Germline V gene data show CDR1 as MNHEY and CDR2 as SVGAGI.

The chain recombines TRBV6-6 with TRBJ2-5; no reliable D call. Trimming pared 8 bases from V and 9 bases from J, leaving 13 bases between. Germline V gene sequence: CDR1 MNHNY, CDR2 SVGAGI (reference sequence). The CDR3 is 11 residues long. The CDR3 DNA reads TGTGCCAGCGCATCTAGTCTTCCCCAGTACTTC. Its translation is CASASSLPQYF.

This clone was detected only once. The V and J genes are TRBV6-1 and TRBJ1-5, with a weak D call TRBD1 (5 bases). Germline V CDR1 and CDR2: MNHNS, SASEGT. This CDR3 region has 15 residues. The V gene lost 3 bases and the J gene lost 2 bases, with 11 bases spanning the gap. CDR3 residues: CASSEGRGGNQPQHF. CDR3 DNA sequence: TGTGCCAGCAGTGAGGGTAGGGGTGGCAATCAGCCCCAGCATTTT.

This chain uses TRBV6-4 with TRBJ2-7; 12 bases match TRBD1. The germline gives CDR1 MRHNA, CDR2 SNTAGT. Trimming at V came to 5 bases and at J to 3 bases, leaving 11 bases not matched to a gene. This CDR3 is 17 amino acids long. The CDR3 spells CASSPGTGGNKGYEQYF. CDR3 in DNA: TGTGCCAGCAGTCCCGGGACAGGGGGCAATAAGGGCTACGAGCAGTACTTC.

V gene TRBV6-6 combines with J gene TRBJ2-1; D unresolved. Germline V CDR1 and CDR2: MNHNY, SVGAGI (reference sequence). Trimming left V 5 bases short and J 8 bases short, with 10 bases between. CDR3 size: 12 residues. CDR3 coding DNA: TGTGCCAGCAGTCCTGTAGGCGATGAGCAGTTCTTC. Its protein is CASSPVGDEQFF.

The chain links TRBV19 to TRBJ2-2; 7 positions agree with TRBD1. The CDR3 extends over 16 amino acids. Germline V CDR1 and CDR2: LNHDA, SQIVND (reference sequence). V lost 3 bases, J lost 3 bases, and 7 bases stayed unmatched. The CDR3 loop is CASSIPGQEYTGELFF. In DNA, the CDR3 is TGTGCCAGTAGTATCCCAGGACAGGAGTACACCGGGGAGCTGTTTTTT.

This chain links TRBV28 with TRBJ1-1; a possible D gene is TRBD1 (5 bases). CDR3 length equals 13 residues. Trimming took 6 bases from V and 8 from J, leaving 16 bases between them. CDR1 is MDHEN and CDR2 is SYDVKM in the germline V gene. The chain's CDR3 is CASSLTREGEAFF. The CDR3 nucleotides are TGTGCCAGCAGCCTGACCAGGGAGGGGGAAGCTTTCTTT.

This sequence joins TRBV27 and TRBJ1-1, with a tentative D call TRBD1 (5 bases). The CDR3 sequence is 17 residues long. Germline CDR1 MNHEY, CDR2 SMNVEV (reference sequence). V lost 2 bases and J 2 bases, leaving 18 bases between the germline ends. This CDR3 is CASSLARGEVLNTEAFF. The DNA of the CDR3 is TGTGCCAGCAGTTTAGCGAGAGGGGAAGTCCTCAACACTGAAGCTTTCTTT.

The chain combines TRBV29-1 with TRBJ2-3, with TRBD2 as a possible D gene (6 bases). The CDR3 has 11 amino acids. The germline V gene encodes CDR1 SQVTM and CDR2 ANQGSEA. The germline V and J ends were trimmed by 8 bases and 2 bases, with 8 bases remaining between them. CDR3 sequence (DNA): TGCAGCTCGGGGGTCACAGATACGCAGTATTTT. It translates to CSSGVTDTQYF.